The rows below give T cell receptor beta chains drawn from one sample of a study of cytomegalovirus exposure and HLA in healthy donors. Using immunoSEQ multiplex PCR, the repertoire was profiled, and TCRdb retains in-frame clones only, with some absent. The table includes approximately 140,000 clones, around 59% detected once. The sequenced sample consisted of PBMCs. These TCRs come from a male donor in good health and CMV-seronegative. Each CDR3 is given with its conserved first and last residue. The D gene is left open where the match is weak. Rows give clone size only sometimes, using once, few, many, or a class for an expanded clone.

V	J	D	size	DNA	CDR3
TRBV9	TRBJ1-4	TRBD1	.	TGTGCCAGCAGCCTCGGACAGGGGAATGAAAAACTGTTTTTT	CASSLGQGNEKLFF
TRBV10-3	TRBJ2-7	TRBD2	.	TGTGCCATCAGTGAGTCGATGAAGCGGGGGGGATACTACGAGCAGTACTTC	CAISESMKRGGYYEQYF
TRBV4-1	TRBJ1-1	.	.	TGCGCCAGCAGCCAGAACAGGGTTAGCACTGAAGCTTTCTTT	CASSQNRVSTEAFF
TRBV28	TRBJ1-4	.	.	TGTGCCAGCCGGGATGGGGGGGCTGAAAAACTGTTTTTT	CASRDGGAEKLFF
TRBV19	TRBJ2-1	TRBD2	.	TGTGCCAGTAGTAATTGGGGGGGGAACAATGAGCAGTTCTTC	CASSNWGGNNEQFF
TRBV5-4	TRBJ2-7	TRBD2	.	TGTGCCAGCAGCTTCCTGACTAGCGGGGGATCTGAGCAGTACTTC	CASSFLTSGGSEQYF
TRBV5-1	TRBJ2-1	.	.	TGCGCCAGCAGCTTGCCTGGCAGCTCCTACAATGAGCAGTTCTTC	CASSLPGSSYNEQFF
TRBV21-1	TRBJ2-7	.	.	TGTGCCAGCCCTCGGGCTCTAGCGGGGGGTCTCTACGAGCAGTACTTC	CASPRALAGGLYEQYF
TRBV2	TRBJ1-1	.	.	TGTGCCAGCAGGGGCGACCCTCTAAATCTTTCTGAAGCTTTCTTT	CASRGDPLNLSEAFF
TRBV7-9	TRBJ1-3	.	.	TGTGCCAGCAGCTTGAAAGGACAGAGCTCTGGAAACACCATATATTTT	CASSLKGQSSGNTIYF
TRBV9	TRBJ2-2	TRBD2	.	TGTGCCAGCATGAGGGCGGGGGAGATCGGGGAGCTGTTTTTT	CASMRAGEIGELFF
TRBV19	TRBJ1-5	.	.	TGTGCCAATACCCTCGGGGGGGAGGGCAATCAGCCCCAGCATTTT	CANTLGGEGNQPQHF
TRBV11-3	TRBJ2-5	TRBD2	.	TGTGCCAGCTCGGCGGGGGGGCGAATTCAAGAGACCCAGTACTTC	CASSAGGRIQETQYF
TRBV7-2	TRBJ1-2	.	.	TGTGCCAGCAGCCCAGGAGGGCAGTATGGCTACACCTTC	CASSPGGQYGYTF
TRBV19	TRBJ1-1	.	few	TGTGCCAGTAGTATAGAGTCTGATGGGAGGACTGAAGCTTTCTTT	CASSIESDGRTEAFF
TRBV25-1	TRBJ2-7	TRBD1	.	TGTGCCAGCAGTGTTACAGGGGTTTACGAGCAGTACTTC	CASSVTGVYEQYF
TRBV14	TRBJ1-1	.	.	TGTGCCAGCAGCCAAGATGAGGGCGGCTACGTGAACACTGAAGCTTTCTTT	CASSQDEGGYVNTEAFF
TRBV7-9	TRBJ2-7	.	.	TGTGCCAGCAGCCCGACAGGATCCTCCTACGAGCAGTACTTC	CASSPTGSSYEQYF
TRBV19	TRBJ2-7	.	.	TGTGCCAGTAGTATAGACAGGGACTACGAGCAGTACTTC	CASSIDRDYEQYF
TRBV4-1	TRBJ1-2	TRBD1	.	TGCGCCAGCAGCCAGACAGGGGCAAATGGCTACACCTTC	CASSQTGANGYTF
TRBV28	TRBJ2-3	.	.	TGTGCCAGCAGCCCGGGTGCTACGCAGTATTTT	CASSPGATQYF
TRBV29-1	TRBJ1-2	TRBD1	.	TGCAGCGTAGGAGGGACAGGGGGCGACTACACCTTC	CSVGGTGGDYTF
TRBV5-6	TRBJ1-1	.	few	TGTGCCAGCAGAGTCCAGGCGAACACTGAAGCTTTCTTT	CASRVQANTEAFF
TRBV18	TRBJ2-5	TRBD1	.	TGTGCCAGCTCACCGGACAGGGAGGAGACCCAGTACTTC	CASSPDREETQYF
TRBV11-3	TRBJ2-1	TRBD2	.	TGTGCCAGCAGCTCTCGGACTAGCGGGGGGGCGAGTAATGAGCAGTTCTTC	CASSSRTSGGASNEQFF
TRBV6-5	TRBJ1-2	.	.	TGTGCCAGCAGTTACTCTACGGGGTTGGGAGGTGGCTACACCTTC	CASSYSTGLGGGYTF
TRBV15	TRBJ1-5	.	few	TGTGCCACCAGCAGAGACAGGGTGAGCAATCAGCCCCAGCATTTT	CATSRDRVSNQPQHF
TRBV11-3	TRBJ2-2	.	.	TGTGCCAGCAGCTCTCAGGTGAACACCGGGGAGCTGTTTTTT	CASSSQVNTGELFF
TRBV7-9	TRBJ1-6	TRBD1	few	TGTGCCAGCAGCCTTGGACAGGCTGATAATTCACCCCTCCACTTT	CASSLGQADNSPLHF
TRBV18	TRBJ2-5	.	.	TGTGCCAGCTCACCCCCGGGTGCGGAGACCCAGTACTTC	CASSPPGAETQYF
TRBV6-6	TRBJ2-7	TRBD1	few	TGTGCCAGCAGTTATCCCGGGACAGGGACCCACGAGCAGTACTTC	CASSYPGTGTHEQYF
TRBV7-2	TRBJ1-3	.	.	TGTGCCAGCAGCTTTTCAGGGGCTGGAAACACCATATATTTT	CASSFSGAGNTIYF
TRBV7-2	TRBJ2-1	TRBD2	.	TGTGCCAGCAGCTTAAATGGCGGGGGAGGGAATGAGCAGTTCTTC	CASSLNGGGGNEQFF
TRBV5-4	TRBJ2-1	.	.	TGTGCCAGCAGCTCGGACACCCGCTCCTACAATGAGCAGTTCTTC	CASSSDTRSYNEQFF
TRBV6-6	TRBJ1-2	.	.	TGTGCCAGCAGTTACGGGGCCTATGGCTACACCTTC	CASSYGAYGYTF
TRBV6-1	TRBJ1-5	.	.	TGTGCCAGCAGCGAAACGAGTAATTGGCGGGATCAGCCCCAGCATTTT	CASSETSNWRDQPQHF
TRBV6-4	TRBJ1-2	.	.	TGTGCCAGCAGTCCTACAGGGTTCCTTAACTATGGCTACACCTTC	CASSPTGFLNYGYTF
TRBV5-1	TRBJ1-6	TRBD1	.	TGCGCCAGCAGCTTGGGACAGGGGTCGCAATCACCCCTCCACTTT	CASSLGQGSQSPLHF
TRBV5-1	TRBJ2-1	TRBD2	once	TGCGCCAGCACCAAGGCCCGAGCGGGGGGGCAGGGTGAGCAGTTCTTC	CASTKARAGGQGEQFF
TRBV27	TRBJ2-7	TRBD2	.	TGTGCCAGCAGTTCACTAGCGGGGGGGCCCTACGAGCAGTACTTC	CASSSLAGGPYEQYF
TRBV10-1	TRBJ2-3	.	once	TGCGCCAGCAGTGAGCACAGCTCTAGCACAGATACGCAGTATTTT	CASSEHSSSTDTQYF
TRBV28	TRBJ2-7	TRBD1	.	TGTGCCAGCACCCTTACAGGGGGCTCTGTAAACGAGCAGTACTTC	CASTLTGGSVNEQYF
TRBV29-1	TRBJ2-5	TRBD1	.	TGCAGCGTTGAGGACGGGACAGGGGGAGAGACCCAGTACTTC	CSVEDGTGGETQYF
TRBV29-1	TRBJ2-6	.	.	TGCAGCGTTGGGGGCGGCTCTGGGGCCAACGTCCTGACTTTC	CSVGGGSGANVLTF
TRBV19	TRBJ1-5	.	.	TGTGCCAGTAAGGAGATACCTACAAGCGGCAATCAGCCCCAGCATTTT	CASKEIPTSGNQPQHF
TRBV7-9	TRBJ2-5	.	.	TGTGCCAGCAGCTTACCTACGGTTACTCAAGAGACCCAGTACTTC	CASSLPTVTQETQYF
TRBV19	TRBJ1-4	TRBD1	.	TGTGCCAGTAGCGGGACAGGTGGGGTTCTAAAACTGTTTTTT	CASSGTGGVLKLFF
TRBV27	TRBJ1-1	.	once	TGTGCCAGCAGGAGAGGCACTGAAGCTTTCTTT	CASRRGTEAFF
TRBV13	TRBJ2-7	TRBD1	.	TGTGCCAGCAGCTCGGTCCCGGGACAGGGTTCAAGCTCCTACGAGCAGTACTTC	CASSSVPGQGSSSYEQYF
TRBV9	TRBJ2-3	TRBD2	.	TGTGCCAGCAGGGCTAGCGGGGGCCCAGATACGCAGTATTTT	CASRASGGPDTQYF
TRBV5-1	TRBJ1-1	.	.	TGCGCCAGCAGCTTGGACGGCAGGACAGAAGCTTTCTTT	CASSLDGRTEAFF
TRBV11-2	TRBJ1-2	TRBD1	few	TGTGCCAGCAGCTCAAGCCGGACAGGATCCCCCTATGGCTACACCTTC	CASSSSRTGSPYGYTF
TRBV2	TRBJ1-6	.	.	TGTGCCAGCATGCAGGTTCAGCCCCTCCACTTT	CASMQVQPLHF
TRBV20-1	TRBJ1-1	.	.	TGCAGTGCCAGGGATCACACTGAAGCTTTCTTT	CSARDHTEAFF
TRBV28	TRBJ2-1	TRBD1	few	TGTGCCAGCACCGCAACCGGGACAGCCTATGAGCAGTTCTTC	CASTATGTAYEQFF
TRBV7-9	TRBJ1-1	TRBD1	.	TGTGCCAGCAGCTTTCAGGGGGCAGACACTGAAGCTTTCTTT	CASSFQGADTEAFF